This T cell receptor (beta chain) was documented in a study of STAT3 mutations in large granular lymphocyte leukemia. Study-wide background: Among longitudinally sequenced T-LGLL patients, roughly half had canonical activating STAT3 mutations detected.

Average productive template count per sample was around 43,000. Only in-frame clones appear in the TCRdb table, and some are missing; sequencing was by immunoSEQ multiplex PCR. Counted here are about 9,400 clones, about 88% occurring once; the ten biggest clones make up approximately 80%. Study observations and caveats: Every T-LGLL patient had at least one immunodominant TCRbeta clonotype. All newly emerging clones after therapy were STAT3 wild type. In some patients, a small highly pathogenic clone possibly went undetected.

With regard to this clone: Its antigen is undetermined.

Germline loops: CDR1 KGHSH, CDR2 LQKENI. The germline V and J ends were trimmed by 2 bases and 3 bases, with 11 bases remaining between them. The CDR3 has 14 amino acids. This clonotype was sampled from a man aged 80 or over with T-cell large granular lymphocyte leukemia. Some clones in this sample may be carry-over from other donors' samples. The V call is TRBV18, the J call TRBJ2-7, with D tentatively TRBD2 (5 bases). The sample consisted of peripheral blood mononuclear cells. The CDR3 reads CASSPIGIYYEQYF. CDR3 DNA sequence: TGTGCCAGCTCACCAATCGGGATATACTACGAGCAGTACTTC.